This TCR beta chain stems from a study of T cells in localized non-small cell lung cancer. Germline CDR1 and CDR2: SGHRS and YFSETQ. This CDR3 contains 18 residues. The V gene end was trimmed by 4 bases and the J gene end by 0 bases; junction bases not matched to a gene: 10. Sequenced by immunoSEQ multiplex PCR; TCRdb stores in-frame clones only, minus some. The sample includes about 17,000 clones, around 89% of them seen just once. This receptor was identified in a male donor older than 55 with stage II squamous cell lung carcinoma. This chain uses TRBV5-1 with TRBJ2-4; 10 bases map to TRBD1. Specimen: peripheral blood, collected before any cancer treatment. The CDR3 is CASSRPGTGALAKNIQYF. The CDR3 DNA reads TGCGCCAGCAGCCGACCGGGGACAGGGGCGCTAGCCAAAAACATTCAGTACTTC.